What follows is one T cell receptor beta chain and its context. This clonotype was detected a few times. Its specific antigen is unknown. One junction end disagrees with the germline gene, perhaps due to a read error. The data are from a study of identical twins (dated by TCRdb to the mid-2010s). Broadly, across the study: To test whether fetal clonotypes persist, this study deep-sequenced TCR alpha and beta repertoires from monozygotic twins, from unrelated adults of various ages, and from cord blood. To rule out contamination, replicate twin experiments were performed at different times with different library preparation protocols.

Every donor was a healthy Caucasian. The twin cohort consisted of three pairs of female monozygotic twins, all aged roughly 18 to 30 years. Peripheral blood mononuclear cells were the source from which RNA for the TCR libraries was isolated. The germline V gene (reference sequence) supplies CDR1 LGHDT and CDR2 YNNKEL. Inclusive of the bounding cysteine and phenylalanine, the CDR3 is 15 residues long. Of all the DNA, just the CDR3 is kept, 45 bases in frame from base 1. Preparation of the library involved 5' RACE. Sequenced on an Illumina HiSeq 2000. Template switching added a universal primer binding site, and the final cDNA carried a unique molecular identifier that allowed TCR cDNA molecules to be counted accurately. Specific primers in the conserved constant-segment region were used to synthesize first-strand cDNA for the TCR alpha and beta chains. To control for contamination, every cDNA library carried two barcodes: a SMART-Mk sample barcode plus Illumina barcodes. TruSeq adapter sequences, together with Illumina sample barcodes, were added in two successive PCR steps. The TCR alpha and beta cDNA libraries were sequenced on the Illumina HiSeq platform using custom primers. Per the authors' processing: Unique molecular identifiers were extracted from raw reads with MiGEC, and CDR3 positions were determined with MiXCR. Recombination models were inferred per individual with the repgenHMM and IGoR tools using an EM algorithm. The tcR package in R was used for shared clonotype analysis, with sharing normalized by the product of cloneset sizes. To study raw recombination free of thymic and clonal selection effects, out-of-frame nonproductive sequences were analyzed. TCRdb itself trimmed the public reads at Q25 with fastp, ran MiXCR and retained productive beta chains. Rows merge per CDR3 protein into single entries with the most common DNA and genes. The V and J calls were determined by TCRdb, not by the authors. A total of under 900,000 distinct CDR3 sequences appear in this sample, roughly 18% of them only once. The ten top clones hold around 13% of the sample.

The full study reports these points: The excess sharing between twins in beta out-of-frame sequences was weaker because fewer shared sequences reduced the signal-to-noise ratio. Fewer insertions were carried by abundant cord blood beta clonotypes; a weaker similar trend was observed in young adult naive repertoires, while no such trend was observed in memory repertoires. Compared with coincidental sharing between unrelated individuals, out-of-frame TCR alpha sequences shared between twins showed an excess of sequences with low generation probability. Because the same donors could not be followed over many years, the conclusions relied on cross-sectional statistical analysis. Out-of-frame TCR alpha sharing in monozygotic twins was systematically underestimated by recombination models, whereas sharing between unrelated individuals was in agreement with the recombination models. Zero-insertion analyses could be partly confounded by invariant T cells such as MAIT and iNKT, although diverse VJ usage argued against such confounding for most clonotypes.

These data were likewise used in another study, on T cells expressing NK-cell markers. As that second study puts it: In sorted CD3+CD56+NKG2C+, CD3+CD56+NKG2C- and CD3+CD56-NKG2C+ T-cell subsets from eight donors, TCR beta-chain repertoires were profiled. Among the eight sequenced donors, seven were HCMV-seropositive and one was HCMV-seronegative. In several experiments an anti-gammadeltaTCR antibody was added to restrict sorting to alphabetaTCR-expressing T cells. In several donors, the dominant CD3+CD56+NKG2C+ clonotypes were among the top 10 CD8+ clonotypes and accounted for about 1.0-7.0% of CD8+ T cells. Those dominant clonotypes were again the most abundant among CD3+CD56-NKG2C+ cells in a handful of donors, at about 25-65%. It remained unclear whether the expanded NKG2C-expressing T cell clones were specific for HCMV antigens. The study sequenced eight donors, all healthy volunteers chosen at random: three men and five women. To determine HCMV serostatus, a commercial ELISA kit was used to detect HCMV-specific IgG in serum. For six donors, bulk peripheral blood T-cell repertoires were additionally sequenced from unsorted PBMC. MIGEC handled demultiplexing of the reads and grouping by UMI, while MiTCR was used to assemble and quantify clonotypes. Only TCR cDNA sequences supported by at least two reads were kept to exclude erroneous sequences. The tcR package was used for downstream repertoire analysis, with clonotypes matched between fractions based on CDR3 nucleotide sequence plus V segment. Antigen specificity was annotated against VDJdb with VDJmatch, allowing one amino acid substitution in CDR3.

The receptor comes from a woman between 18 and 29 years old in good health. This sequence uses TRBV3-1 and TRBJ2-3; no confident D gene assignment can be made. The sample consisted of PBMCs. The CDR3 reads as follows: CATSQDPQSRDTQYF. The DNA reads TGTGCCACCAGCCAAGATCCTCAAAGTCGAGATACGCAGTATTTT.